Here is one T cell receptor (beta chain) with its context. What it binds is unknown. This sample stems from a study of blood T cells in healthy people across ages. Study in general: About one barcoded TCR beta cDNA was captured per two T cells.

This CDR3 contains 15 residues. V trimming: 5 bases; J trimming: 3 bases; junction bases outside the gene matches: 6. Germline V lookup: CDR1 LNHNV, CDR2 YYDKDF (reference sequence). For the second PCR, which ran for about 6 to 12 cycles, a sample-barcoded 5' primer and a J-beta primer mix were used. Every cDNA molecule bore a tag from a template-switch adaptor containing 12 random nucleotides. TCRdb re-analysed the 5' RACE reads in MiXCR, keeping a single row per CDR3 protein. The sample gives roughly 2 million distinct CDR3 sequences, around half of which show up once; around 2.1% is in the top ten. General study points: Correlation between TCR beta diversity and naive T cell percentage was strong. Versus aged donors, long-lived donors had higher diversity and more naive CD4+ cells.

The chain uses TRBV15 and TRBJ2-3; 9 bases map to TRBD1. Sequenced material: blood. The receptor's source is a woman between 35 and 50 years old in good health. The CDR3 here is CATSGGQGRTDTQYF. CDR3 nucleotides: TGTGCCACCAGCGGAGGACAGGGGAGGACAGATACGCAGTATTTT. Full variable domain (outside the CDR3, taken from reference TRBV15 and TRBJ2-3): DAMVIQNPRYQVTQFGKPVTLSCSQTLNHNVMYWYQQKSSQAPKLLFHYYDKDFNNEADTPDNFQSRRPNTSFCFLDIRSPGLGDTAMYLCATSGGQGRTDTQYFGPGTRLTVL.